This T cell receptor (beta chain) comes out of a study of CD8 T cells in ankylosing spondylitis. The study's findings and limits: Earlier authors reported some of these motif variants in reactive arthritis synovial fluid and blood. Clones linked to the disease showed a CD8+ phenotype. They occurred at relatively low frequencies in peripheral blood. Seemingly characteristic of ankylosing spondylitis blood was a TCR beta motif consisting of about 8 highly homologous variants.

This CDR3 spans 13 amino acids. In this sample, this clonotype turned up many times. No antigen is known for it. A quantitative 5'-RACE method, one with molecular barcodes, was used to make TCR beta libraries. Via MiXCR, TCRdb re-called the 5' RACE reads, giving one row per CDR3 protein. The sample holds about 700,000 distinct CDR3 sequences, 19% seen once. Sequencing was performed on blood, either unsorted or a sorted T cell fraction (not recorded which). The chain recombines TRBV21-1 with TRBJ1-1; the table's D call of TRBD1 was not tested on the DNA. TRBV21-1 is deemed a pseudogene. The TCR comes from a male donor with ankylosing spondylitis. The CDR3 DNA reads as TGTGCCAGCCGACAGGGGGGCAACACTGAAGCTTTCTTT. Translation gives CASRQGGNTEAFF.